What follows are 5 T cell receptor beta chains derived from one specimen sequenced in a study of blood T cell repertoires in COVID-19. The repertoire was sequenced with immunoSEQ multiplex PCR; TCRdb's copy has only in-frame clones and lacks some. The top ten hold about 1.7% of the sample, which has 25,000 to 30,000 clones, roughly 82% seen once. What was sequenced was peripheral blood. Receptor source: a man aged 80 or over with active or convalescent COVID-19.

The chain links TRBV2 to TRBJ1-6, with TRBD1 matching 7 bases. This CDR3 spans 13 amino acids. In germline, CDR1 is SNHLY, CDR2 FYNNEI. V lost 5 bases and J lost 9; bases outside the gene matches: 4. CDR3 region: CASSQGVGSPLHF. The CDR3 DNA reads TGTGCCAGCAGTCAGGGGGTGGGTTCACCCCTCCACTTT.

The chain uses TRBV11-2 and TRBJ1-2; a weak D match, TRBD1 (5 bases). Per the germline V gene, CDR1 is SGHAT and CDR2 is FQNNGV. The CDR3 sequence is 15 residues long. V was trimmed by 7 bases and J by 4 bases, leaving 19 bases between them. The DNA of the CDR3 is TGTGCCAGCACGCTCGACAGTCCCCAGATCTATGGCTACACCTTC. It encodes CASTLDSPQIYGYTF.

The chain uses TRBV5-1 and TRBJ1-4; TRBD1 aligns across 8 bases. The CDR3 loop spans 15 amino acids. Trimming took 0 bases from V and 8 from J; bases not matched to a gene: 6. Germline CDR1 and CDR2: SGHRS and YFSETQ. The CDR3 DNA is TGCGCCAGCAGCTTGGGGGGGACAGGCCGCGAAAAACTGTTTTTT. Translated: CASSLGGTGREKLFF.

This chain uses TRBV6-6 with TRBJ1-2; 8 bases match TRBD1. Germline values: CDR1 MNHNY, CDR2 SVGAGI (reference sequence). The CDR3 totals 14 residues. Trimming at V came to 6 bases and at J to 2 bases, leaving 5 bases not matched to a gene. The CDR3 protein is CASSQGAGNYGYTF. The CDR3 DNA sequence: TGTGCCAGCAGCCAGGGGGCCGGGAACTATGGCTACACCTTC.

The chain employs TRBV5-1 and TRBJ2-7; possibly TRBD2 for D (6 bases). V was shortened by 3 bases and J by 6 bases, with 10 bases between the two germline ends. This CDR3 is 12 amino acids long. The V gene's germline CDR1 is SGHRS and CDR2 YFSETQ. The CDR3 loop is CASSSEGPEQYF. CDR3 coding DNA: TGCGCCAGCAGCTCGGAGGGGCCCGAGCAGTACTTC. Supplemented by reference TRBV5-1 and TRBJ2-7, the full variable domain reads KAGVTQTPRYLIKTRGQQVTLSCSPISGHRSVSWYQQTPGQGLQFLFEYFSETQRNKGNFPGRFSGRQFSNSRSEMNVSTLELGDSALYLCASSSEGPEQYFGPGTRLTVT.